The 29 T cell receptor beta chains listed next were all sequenced from one sample in a study of siplizumab effects on memory and regulatory T cells (dated by TCRdb to the late 2010s). Libraries came from the immunoSEQ multiplex PCR assay. TCRdb provides this immuneACCESS table in a form limited to in-frame rearrangements. Some clones are lacking; in checked studies, under half of them reflect an unresolved V gene, and why the rest are absent is not known. Counted in this sample were about 120,000 clones; approximately 94% of them appeared once. The leading ten clones occupy under 2% of the sample. The sequenced sample was non-Treg CD4+ T cells sorted from blood. According to the study, the label for this sample's cell subset or site signals: FACS-sorted unstimulated CD4+ non-regulatory T cells. Receptors originate from a human donor in good health.

This chain links TRBV7-4 with TRBJ1-5; weak D call: TRBD1 (5 bases). Per germline, CDR1 SGHVT and CDR2 SQSDAQ. This CDR3 has 12 amino acids. The ends were cut back, 2 bases at V and 7 bases at J, with 6 bases in the middle. The CDR3 here is CASSLQGQPQHF. CDR3 nucleotide sequence: TGTGCCAGCAGCTTACAGGGCCAGCCCCAGCATTTT.

The chain has TRBV21-1 and TRBJ1-4; no DNA check was done on the table's D call, TRBD1. TRBV21-1 is classified as a pseudogene. The CDR3 has 17 residues. The CDR3 DNA sequence: TGTGCCAGCAGCAATGGTCGATCAGGGGTTGGCGGTGAAAAACTGTTTTTT. Encoded protein: CASSNGRSGVGGEKLFF.

The chain has TRBV19 and TRBJ1-2, with 8 nucleotides matching TRBD1. After removal of 5 bases from V and 4 bases from J, the junction contained 12 bases not matched to a gene. Germline CDR1 reads LNHDA; CDR2 reads SQIVND (reference sequence). This CDR3 spans 16 amino acids. The chain's CDR3 is CASSVTGGRKGYGYTF. Here the CDR3 DNA reads TGTGCCAGTAGTGTCACAGGGGGGCGAAAGGGCTATGGCTACACCTTC. The variable domain in full, with the rest retrieved from reference TRBV19 and TRBJ1-2, is DGGITQSPKYLFRKEGQNVTLSCEQNLNHDAMYWYRQDPGQGLRLIYYSQIVNDFQKGDIAEGYSVSREKKESFPLTVTSAQKNPTAFYLCASSVTGGRKGYGYTFGSGTRLTVV.

The rearrangement uses TRBV27 and TRBJ1-1; 10 nucleotides line up with TRBD1. CDR1 MNHEY and CDR2 SMNVEV come from the germline V gene (reference sequence). CDR3 length equals 16 residues. V shed 6 bases, J shed 4 bases, and the junction held 11 bases outside the gene matches. The CDR3 loop is CASSRGGDRGGTEAFF. The CDR3 bases are TGTGCCAGCAGCCGGGGCGGGGACAGGGGCGGCACTGAAGCTTTCTTT.

V usage is TRBV7-8 and J usage is TRBJ2-1, with D tentatively TRBD2 (5 bases). Trimming pared 3 bases from V and 0 bases from J, leaving 9 bases between. There are 15 residues in the CDR3. Germline V CDR1 and CDR2: SGHVS, FQNEAQ. The CDR3 DNA follows: TGTGCCAGCAGCTTGGAGGACGGCTCCTACAATGAGCAGTTCTTC. Amino acids: CASSLEDGSYNEQFF. Looking up the rest from reference TRBV7-8 and TRBJ2-1 gives the full variable domain: GAGVSQSPRYKVAKRGQDVALRCDPISGHVSLFWYQQALGQGPEFLTYFQNEAQLDKSGLPSDRFFAERPEGSVSTLKIQRTQQEDSAVYLCASSLEDGSYNEQFFGPGTRLTVL.

The chain couples TRBV6-5 to TRBJ2-7; D unclear. V was clipped by 8 bases and J by 0 bases, with 14 bases between them. The V gene's germline CDR1 is MNHEY and CDR2 SVGAGI. This CDR3 is built from 14 residues. CDR3 nucleotides: TGTGCCAGCGGACGAGGCAGGAGCTCCTACGAGCAGTACTTC. Translation gives CASGRGRSSYEQYF.

The gene calls are TRBV7-9 and TRBJ1-5; 9 bases are shared with TRBD1. The CDR3 spans 15 residues. Germline CDR1 is SEHNR and CDR2 is FQNEAQ (reference sequence). Unmatched junction bases numbered 5, after V lost 6 bases and J lost 2 bases. CDR3 protein: CASSRDRARNQPQHF. DNA for the CDR3: TGTGCCAGCAGTCGGGACAGGGCTCGCAATCAGCCCCAGCATTTT.

The chain is built from TRBV18 and TRBJ2-5; 9 nucleotides match TRBD1. TRBJ2-7 matches the DNA end more closely, so the J call is doubtful. The germline CDR1 and CDR2 sequences are KGHSH and LQKENI. The CDR3 extends over 16 amino acids. CDR3 amino acids: CASSPFDRGISYEQYF. The DNA of the CDR3 is TGTGCCAGCTCACCGTTCGACAGGGGGATATCGTACGAGCAGTACTTC.

The J gene is TRBJ2-5, the V gene TRBV7-7; 8 bases line up with TRBD1. The CDR3 sequence is 16 residues long. J lost 1 base, V lost 5 bases, and 9 bases had no gene match. Germline CDR1 and CDR2: SSHAT and FNYEAQ (reference sequence). Written as DNA, the CDR3 is TGTGCCAGCAGCATACGACCCCAGGGGGCCCAAGAGACCCAGTACTTC. This gives the protein CASSIRPQGAQETQYF.

The V call is TRBV5-1, the J call TRBJ2-1; either TRBD1 or TRBD2 may supply D (6 bases each). The CDR3 length is 16 residues. Trimming left V 2 bases short and J 0 bases short, with 12 bases between. Germline CDR1 is SGHRS and CDR2 is YFSETQ. The CDR3 here is CASSFGGASSYNEQFF. In DNA, the CDR3 is TGCGCCAGCAGCTTCGGGGGCGCTAGCTCCTACAATGAGCAGTTCTTC. Together with reference TRBV5-1 and TRBJ2-1, the CDR3 gives the full variable domain: KAGVTQTPRYLIKTRGQQVTLSCSPISGHRSVSWYQQTPGQGLQFLFEYFSETQRNKGNFPGRFSGRQFSNSRSEMNVSTLELGDSALYLCASSFGGASSYNEQFFGPGTRLTVL.

The V gene is TRBV4-1, the J gene TRBJ1-6; D is uncertain. There are 12 residues in the CDR3. V lost 0 bases to trimming and J lost 11 bases, with 5 bases between them. The germline CDR1 and CDR2 sequences are MGHRA and YSYEKL. Here the CDR3 reads CASSQERTPLHF. DNA of the CDR3: TGCGCCAGCAGCCAAGAACGTACACCCCTCCACTTT.

This clone has just one count. The rearrangement links TRBV7-2 to TRBJ1-2; D is ambiguous. Trimming shortened V by 9 bases and J by 6 bases, and 17 bases separated the two germline ends. Per the germline V gene, CDR1 is SGHTA and CDR2 is FQGNSA. The CDR3 runs to 13 residues. CDR3 in amino acids: CASRVGLANGYTF. In nucleotides, the CDR3 is TGTGCCAGTCGCGTCGGCCTGGCGAATGGCTACACCTTC.

The chain has TRBV7-8 and TRBJ2-2; D uncertain. This CDR3 has 11 amino acids. The V gene lost 1 base and the J gene lost 7 bases, with 1 base spanning the gap. Germline V gives CDR1 SGHVS, CDR2 FQNEAQ. The DNA for the CDR3 is TGTGCCAGCAGCTTAGTCGGGGAGCTGTTTTTT. This encodes CASSLVGELFF.

This rearrangement joins TRBV18 to TRBJ2-7; 8 nucleotides agree with TRBD2. V gave up 4 bases and J gave up 5 bases; unmatched junction bases: 7. Germline V CDR1 and CDR2: KGHSH, LQKENI. This CDR3 has 14 amino acids. The CDR3 sequence: CASSLSGGNHEQYF. CDR3 DNA sequence: TGTGCCAGCTCACTTTCGGGAGGGAACCACGAGCAGTACTTC.

The chain employs TRBV9 and TRBJ2-7; unclear D gene. The germline V gene encodes CDR1 SGDLS and CDR2 YYNGEE. V dropped 3 bases and J dropped 6 bases, with 7 bases sitting between them. The CDR3 covers 11 residues. The DNA of the CDR3 is TGTGCCAGCAGCGCCGACGGCGAGCAGTACTTC. Protein product: CASSADGEQYF.

The rearrangement links TRBV9 to TRBJ2-2; 9 bases align to TRBD2. The CDR3 loop spans 17 amino acids. Per the germline V gene, CDR1 is SGDLS and CDR2 is YYNGEE. V lost 1 base and J lost 2; bases outside the gene matches: 6. Here the CDR3 DNA reads TGTGCCAGCAGCGTACCGGCTAGCGGGATAAACACCGGGGAGCTGTTTTTT. Its translation: CASSVPASGINTGELFF.

This chain connects TRBV5-4 to TRBJ1-2, with D possibly matching TRBD1 (5 bases). The V gene's germline CDR1 is SGHNT and CDR2 YYREEE (reference sequence). The germline V and J ends were trimmed by 4 bases and 6 bases, with 10 bases remaining between them. The CDR3 has 12 amino acids. The CDR3 DNA sequence: TGTGCCAGCAGCCCGGGGGGGGATGGCTACACCTTC. Amino acids: CASSPGGDGYTF. Variable domain in full (rest from reference TRBV5-4 and TRBJ1-2): ETGVTQSPTHLIKTRGQQVTLRCSSQSGHNTVSWYQQALGQGPQFIFQYYREEENGRGNFPPRFSGLQFPNYSSELNVNALELDDSALYLCASSPGGDGYTFGSGTRLTVV.

CDR3 nucleotide sequence: TGCGCCAGCAGTGACAGGAAACAAGAGACCCAGTACTTC. Protein sequence: CASSDRKQETQYF. The V gene is TRBV10-2, the J gene TRBJ2-5; no clear D gene. CDR3 length: 13 amino acids. Germline V gene sequence: CDR1 WSHSY, CDR2 SAAADI. V was trimmed by 3 bases and J by 2 bases, leaving 7 bases between them.

The rearrangement joins TRBV25-1 to TRBJ2-5, with D maybe TRBD2 (5 bases). V dropped 1 base and J dropped 5 bases, with 11 bases sitting between them. The CDR3 extends over 14 amino acids. CDR1 and CDR2 from the germline V gene are MGHDK and SYGVNS. The CDR3 region is CASSEFRGWETQYF. CDR3 nucleotide sequence: TGTGCCAGCAGTGAATTTCGAGGGTGGGAGACCCAGTACTTC.

The rearrangement uses TRBV13 and TRBJ1-1, with D unclear. The CDR3 runs to 12 residues. Germline V CDR1 and CDR2: PRHDT, FYEKMQ (reference sequence). V dropped 7 bases and J dropped 0 bases, with 6 bases sitting between them. The CDR3 protein is CASNKVNTEAFF. The CDR3, as DNA: TGTGCCAGCAACAAGGTGAACACTGAAGCTTTCTTT.

The chain couples TRBV27 to TRBJ1-1; 9 bases are shared with TRBD1. Losses at the gene ends were 4 bases for V and 3 bases for J; bases not matched to a gene: 12. Germline CDR1 is MNHEY and CDR2 is SMNVEV (reference sequence). The CDR3 runs to 17 residues. The CDR3 DNA follows: TGTGCCAGCAGTTCAGGGCTGGGACAGGGAGGGCACACTGAAGCTTTCTTT. It translates to CASSSGLGQGGHTEAFF.

The V call is TRBV4-2, the J call TRBJ2-7; D is perhaps TRBD1 (5 bases). Per germline, CDR1 LGHNA and CDR2 YNFKEQ. The CDR3 length is 16 residues. Deletions cut 0 bases from V and 6 bases from J, with 18 bases between. CDR3 in DNA: TGTGCCAGCAGCCAAGAAGGACCCGGACAACTAACCGAGCAGTACTTC. Translating it yields CASSQEGPGQLTEQYF.

This chain links TRBV18 with TRBJ1-2, with D possibly being TRBD1 (6 bases). Germline lookup yields CDR1 KGHSH and CDR2 LQKENI. The CDR3 has 15 residues. Trimming pared 2 bases from V and 3 bases from J, leaving 13 bases between. CDR3 amino acids: CASSPAGAVDYGYTF. The DNA for the CDR3 is TGTGCCAGCTCACCAGCGGGGGCGGTGGACTATGGCTACACCTTC. Full variable domain (outside the CDR3, taken from reference TRBV18 and TRBJ1-2): NAGVMQNPRHLVRRRGQEARLRCSPMKGHSHVYWYRQLPEEGLKFMVYLQKENIIDESGMPKERFSAEFPKEGPSILRIQQVVRGDSAAYFCASSPAGAVDYGYTFGSGTRLTVV.

V is TRBV5-1 and J is TRBJ2-3, with D uncertain. Trimming pared 4 bases from V and 2 bases from J, leaving 14 bases between. The CDR3 is made up of 15 amino acids. CDR1 and CDR2 from the germline V gene are SGHRS and YFSETQ. In DNA form, the CDR3 reads TGCGCCAGCAGCAGTCCTGAGGAGAACACAGATACGCAGTATTTT. Translated: CASSSPEENTDTQYF.

This clone was picked up one time. V usage is TRBV5-8 and J usage is TRBJ2-1; D remains ambiguous. The V and J ends lost 2 bases and 16 bases respectively, with 28 bases between them. Germline CDR1 and CDR2: SGHTS and YDEGEE. The CDR3 runs 16 residues. The CDR3 DNA reads TGTGCCAGCAGCTTTCCCCAGACACTTCTCGGCGGCGGTGGTTTCTTC. It codes for CASSFPQTLLGGGGFF.

This chain connects TRBV5-6 to TRBJ1-1; D possibly corresponds to TRBD1 (5 bases). Trimming stripped 0 bases from V and 3 bases from J, with 12 bases between. CDR1 is SGHDT and CDR2 is YYEEEE in the germline V gene. This CDR3 is 15 amino acids long. The CDR3 region is CASSLEGRVYTEAFF. The CDR3 DNA reads TGTGCCAGCAGCTTGGAAGGCAGGGTGTACACTGAAGCTTTCTTT.

This clone was observed once. A junction boundary mismatches the germline segment, possibly from a read error. The chain employs TRBV2 and TRBJ1-2; weak D call: TRBD1 (5 bases). Looked up from germline, CDR1 is SNHLY and CDR2 is FYNNEI. This CDR3 is built from 11 residues. CDR3 residues: CASSETGLEAF. CDR3 nucleotide sequence: TGTGCCAGCAGTGAAACAGGCCTGGAGGCCTTC.

CDR3 nucleotide sequence: TGCGCCAGCAGCTTACCTAGCGGGGGGGAAGAGACCCAGTACTTC. Amino acids: CASSLPSGGEETQYF. V usage is TRBV5-1 and J usage is TRBJ2-5, with 12 bases matching TRBD2. The V gene end was trimmed by 2 bases and the J gene end by 3 bases; junction bases not matched to a gene: 2. Per germline, CDR1 SGHRS and CDR2 YFSETQ. This CDR3 comprises 15 residues.

This sequence joins TRBV9 and TRBJ2-2, with 11 bases that match TRBD2. The CDR3 extends over 18 amino acids. J was trimmed by 9 bases and V by 1 base; bases with no gene match: 14. Germline assignment: CDR1 SGDLS and CDR2 YYNGEE. The CDR3 bases are TGTGCCAGCAGCGTAATTCTCGCGCCTAGCGGGAGGTCTAGGGAGCTGTTTTTT. This encodes CASSVILAPSGRSRELFF.